This TCR beta chain was profiled in a study of cytomegalovirus exposure and HLA in healthy donors. Broader study findings: Some public TCRs appeared in many individuals, while most sequences were rare. Later analysis identified over 15,000 TCR beta sequences associated with HLA alleles, using a false discovery rate threshold of 0.05. In a later analysis, several top co-occurrence clusters appeared linked to parvovirus B19, influenza, CMV and Epstein-Barr virus.

The V end was cut by 5 bases, the J end by 9 bases, with 17 bases between. This CDR3 is built from 14 residues. The germline V gene encodes CDR1 LNHDA and CDR2 SQIVND (reference sequence). Primers for the PCR totalled 60 Vbeta and 13 Jbeta. Clones were read by immunoSEQ multiplex PCR, and TCRdb kept only the in-frame ones, dropping some. This sample carries about 160,000 clones, approximately 80% of them seen once, and the ten largest clones take more than 7%. This clone was counted between two and nine times. The antigen is unknown. The sample taken for sequencing was PBMCs. The V gene is TRBV19, the J gene TRBJ2-1; perhaps TRBD2 as D (5 bases). The TCR originated in a male donor in good health and CMV-seropositive. CDR3 loop: CASSPTRTPIEQFF. The CDR3 DNA is TGTGCCAGTAGTCCAACTAGAACCCCCATTGAGCAGTTCTTC.